A few counts support the clone carrying this T cell receptor (beta chain). Its antigen is still unknown. This specimen comes from a study of T cells in Graves' hyperthyroidism and ophthalmopathy. Points from the study as a whole: Ophthalmopathy and stable hyperthyroidism were separated by a 13 V-J model.

The TCR beta CDR3 regions underwent amplification using RNA transcripts as the source. The study used the HTBI primer set for a first-round RT-PCR of the TCR CDR3. TCRdb re-derived calls from the multiplex PCR reads in MiXCR, one entry per CDR3 protein. This table holds about 500,000 distinct CDR3 sequences, 15% to 20% found once. The sequence came from a woman in her twenties or thirties with Graves' ophthalmopathy. The sequenced sample was blood.

Here the CDR3 reads CASSYLGPETQYF. CDR3 coding DNA: TGTGCCAGCAGTTACCTGGGGCCAGAGACCCAGTACTTC. This chain uses TRBV6-5 with TRBJ2-5, with D possibly matching TRBD1 (5 bases). Looked up from germline, CDR1 is MNHEY and CDR2 is SVGAGI. CDR3 length equals 13 residues. V was pared by 2 bases and J by 4 bases, with 8 bases between.